Below are 13 T cell receptor beta chains sequenced from a single sample in a study of tumor-infiltrating lymphocytes in primary liver carcinoma. Reverse transcription of approximately 500 ng total RNA with a constant-region primer produced TCR beta cDNA. Slightly modified ARM-PCR with three nested multiplex PCR rounds yielded TCR beta libraries. Investigators reported that the first two PCR rounds, at roughly 11 cycles each, used TRBV1-TRBV30 forward primers with a C-beta reverse primer. A single record per CDR3 protein comes from TCRdb applying MiXCR to the multiplex PCR reads. The data show about 120,000 distinct CDR3 sequences, around 70% seen once. The source material, about 19-30 mg of unsorted bulk tissue, was used to co-extract RNA and DNA. Sequencing input: tumor-adjacent normal liver tissue. The receptors shown here come from a woman aged 60-75 years with primary liver carcinoma and hepatitis B virus infection.

Comments on this clonotype: One end of the junction varies from germline; a read error may be responsible. This chain joins TRBV6-5 and TRBJ1-2, with a possible D match to TRBD1 (5 bases). Looked up from germline, CDR1 is MNHEY and CDR2 is SVGAGI. The CDR3 covers 14 residues. In DNA, the CDR3 is TGTGTCAGCAATTGGGTTCGGGGGTATCACGGCTACACCTTC. Amino acids: CVSNWVRGYHGYTF.

Remarks on this clonotype: A much bigger clone sits one base away, suggesting this may be a read error. The gene calls are TRBV6-5 and TRBJ2-1, with 10 positions matching TRBD1. CDR1 and CDR2 from the germline V gene are MNHEY and SVGAGI. The CDR3 contains 15 residues. Written as DNA, the CDR3 is TGTGCCAGCAGGACGAGGGACAGGGGAAGGAATGAGCAGTCCTTC. Translated, it gives CASRTRDRGRNEQSF.

This chain connects TRBV7-9 to TRBJ2-1; 7 bases map to TRBD2. CDR3 length equals 15 residues. The V segment lost 10 bases and the J segment 4 bases; nucleotides outside the gene matches: 13. Germline V CDR1 and CDR2: SEHNR, FQNEAQ (reference sequence). The CDR3 is CATTRASGPYNEQFF. The DNA for the CDR3 is TGTGCCACTACAAGGGCTAGCGGACCTTACAATGAGCAGTTCTTC. Full variable domain (remainder filled in from reference TRBV7-9 and TRBJ2-1): DTGVSQNPRHKITKRGQNVTFRCDPISEHNRLYWYRQTLGQGPEFLTYFQNEAQLEKSRLLSDRFSAERPKGSFSTLEIQRTEQGDSAMYLCATTRASGPYNEQFFGPGTRLTVL.

The rearrangement uses TRBV19 and TRBJ1-1; possible D gene TRBD1, 6 bases. CDR1 LNHDA and CDR2 SQIVND come from the germline V gene (reference sequence). This CDR3 comprises 14 residues. The germline V and J ends were trimmed by 6 bases and 5 bases, with 16 bases remaining between them. The CDR3 loop reads CASRSQGRKTEAFF. As DNA, the CDR3 is TGTGCCAGTAGGAGCCAGGGGCGGAAGACTGAAGCTTTCTTT.

Many counts were recorded for this clonotype. The gene calls are TRBV28 and TRBJ2-5, with 11 bases that match TRBD1. V was clipped by 6 bases and J by 0 bases; unmatched bases: 6. Per the germline V gene, CDR1 is MDHEN and CDR2 is SYDVKM. The CDR3 loop spans 16 amino acids. The CDR3 here is CASSRRDRGYQETQYF. CDR3 coding DNA: TGTGCCAGCAGCCGTAGGGACAGGGGGTACCAAGAGACCCAGTACTTC.

On this clonotype: A read error is likely, as this CDR3 ends without the conserved phenylalanine or tryptophan. The chain has TRBV6-2 or TRBV6-3 and TRBJ2-7; the D gene is possibly TRBD1 (6 bases). Germline CDR1 MNHEY, CDR2 SVGEGT. Between the trimmed V and J ends, which lost 2 bases and 0 bases, there was a span of 14 bases. CDR3 length: 16 residues. The CDR3 DNA follows: TGTGCCAGCAGTTACGGTCCCGCGGACAGCTCCTACGAGCAGTACTTA. Protein sequence: CASSYGPADSSYEQYL.

Note on this clonotype: The junction differs from germline at one of its ends, possibly a read error. The gene calls are TRBV11-2 and TRBJ2-1; D ambiguous. The CDR3 loop spans 17 amino acids. Per germline, CDR1 SGHAT and CDR2 FQNNGV. CDR3 sequence reads: CASSFTPLRNSCNEQFF. CDR3 sequence (DNA): TGTGCCAGCAGTTTTACCCCACTGAGGAACTCCTGCAATGAGCAGTTCTTC.

Worth noting for this clonotype: A read error is possible here, since a much larger clone lies one base away. This chain connects TRBV28 to TRBJ2-5, with TRBD2 identical over 8 bases. V lost 7 bases to trimming and J lost 5 bases; unmatched junction nucleotides: 15. CDR1 and CDR2 (germline): MDHEN, SYDVKM. There are 16 residues in the CDR3. The CDR3 coding sequence is TGTGCCAGCATCCCCTACGGGGGGGGGCGCGGGGAGACCCAGTACTTC. The encoded protein is CASIPYGGGRGETQYF.

The table lists this clonotype with a few counts. This may be a read error: a much more frequent sequence differs by one nucleotide. V is TRBV29-1 and J is TRBJ2-3; D ambiguous. CDR3 length equals 10 residues. Germline V lookup: CDR1 SQVTM, CDR2 ANQGSEA. As DNA, the CDR3 is TGCGGCTCCTACACAGATACGCAGTATTTT. Translating gives CGSYTDTQYF.

This rearrangement joins TRBV11-2 to TRBJ1-1, with 7 bases fitting TRBD1. Losses at the gene ends were 5 bases for V and 7 bases for J; bases not matched to a gene: 16. The germline gives CDR1 SGHAT, CDR2 FQNNGV. The CDR3 sequence is 16 residues long. CDR3 loop: CASSATTGYVRVEAFF. The CDR3 region has the DNA TGTGCCAGCAGCGCCACGACAGGGTACGTTCGCGTTGAAGCTTTCTTT.

As concerns this clonotype: With a much larger clone just one base away, this may be a read error. The rearrangement joins TRBV5-1 to TRBJ2-2; D remains unclear. Germline V gene data show CDR1 as SGHRS and CDR2 as YFSETQ. The length of the CDR3 is 16 residues. The ends were cut back, 2 bases at V and 5 bases at J, with 16 bases in the middle. Here the CDR3 reads CASSLSGRMKTGELFF. The DNA of the CDR3 is TGCGCCAGCAGCTTATCCGGACGGATGAAGACCGGGGAGCTGTTTTTT.

This clonotype was counted once. Without the conserved terminal phenylalanine or tryptophan, this CDR3 likely stems from a read error. The chain joins TRBV7-8 to TRBJ2-7, with TRBD1 matching 7 bases. V gave up 2 bases and J gave up 10 bases; unmatched junction bases: 17. The CDR3 totals 16 residues. Germline assignment: CDR1 SGHVS and CDR2 FQNEAQ. The CDR3 sequence: CASSLTRQGRTWEQYY. The CDR3 coding sequence is TGTGCCAGCAGCTTAACCCGACAGGGCCGTACGTGGGAACAGTACTAC.

Concerning this clonotype: It may be a read error: a sequence one base away is much more abundant. The missing conserved phenylalanine or tryptophan at the end of this CDR3 makes a read error likely. The chain joins TRBV24-1 to TRBJ1-5; D is unresolved. The CDR3 spans 14 residues. The V end was cut by 0 bases, the J end by 2 bases, with 4 bases between. Germline V gene lookup returns CDR1 KGHDR and CDR2 SFDVKD. The CDR3 region has the DNA TGTGCCACCAGTGATTTGCAGGGCAATCAGCCCCAGCATTAT. It codes for CATSDLQGNQPQHY.